This T cell receptor (beta chain) was identified in a study of CXCR3-negative and CXCR3-positive naive CD8 T cells. Study results and caveats: The level of CXCR3 expression partially decreased after cryopreservation; the majority of assays used fresh PBMCs. The study found that naive CXCR3-negative and CXCR3-positive cells shared TRBV-TRBJ usage, while memory cells differed.

In preparing the TRB cDNA libraries, 5' RACE with UMI labels was used. Each CDR3 protein gets one entry in TCRdb, which reprocessed the 5' RACE reads and gives no DNA. The listing records around 140,000 distinct CDR3 sequences. This CDR3 has 15 residues. In germline, CDR1 is SGHRS, CDR2 YFSETQ. To note about this clonotype: Its antigen is not identified.

The receptor's source is a human donor in good health. Some clones in this sample may be carry-over from other donors' samples. The J gene is TRBJ2-3, the V gene TRBV5-1; the D call from TCRdb, TRBD1, cannot be confirmed without DNA. Sequenced sample: naive CXCR3- CD8+ T cells from blood. Subset indicated: CD45RO-CCR7+CD27+CD95- naive CD8+ T cells lacking CXCR3 (TNR3-). This chain's CDR3 is CASSGGGRIGDTQYF. Supplemented by reference TRBV5-1 and TRBJ2-3, the full variable domain reads KAGVTQTPRYLIKTRGQQVTLSCSPISGHRSVSWYQQTPGQGLQFLFEYFSETQRNKGNFPGRFSGRQFSNSRSEMNVSTLELGDSALYLCASSGGGRIGDTQYFGPGTRLTVL.